These 11 T cell receptor beta chains share one sample of origin, sequenced in a study of cytomegalovirus exposure and HLA in healthy donors. The study ran its PCR with 60 Vbeta and 13 Jbeta primers. Clones were read by immunoSEQ multiplex PCR, and TCRdb kept only the in-frame ones, dropping some. Here the sample spans roughly 160,000 clones, roughly 79% being singletons. The sequencing input was PBMCs. Source of these receptors: a woman aged 50 to 60 in good health and CMV-seronegative.

A word on this clone: The junction departs from the called germline gene at one end, perhaps through a read error. The CDR3 loop is CASSQERGGQETQYF. CDR3 nucleotides: TGTGCCAGCAGCCAAGAGCGGGGGGGCCAAGAGACCCAGTACTTC. The chain recombines TRBV4-1 with TRBJ2-5, with 10 bases that match TRBD2. The CDR3 is 15 amino acids. Germline assignment: CDR1 MGHRA and CDR2 YSYEKL.

As DNA, the CDR3 is TGTGCCAGCAGCTTAGTTGCAGGGTTGAACTATGGCTACACCTTC. Its protein product is CASSLVAGLNYGYTF. The rearrangement links TRBV7-8 to TRBJ1-2; D possibly corresponds to TRBD1 (5 bases). The CDR3 sequence is 15 residues long. Germline loops: CDR1 SGHVS, CDR2 FQNEAQ. The V end lost 1 base, the J end lost 2 bases, and 11 bases lay between the germline ends.

The chain is built from TRBV19 and TRBJ2-3; 10 positions match TRBD1. The V gene's germline CDR1 is LNHDA and CDR2 SQIVND (reference sequence). This CDR3 comprises 15 residues. Trimming removed 2 bases from V and 5 bases from J; junction bases left unmatched: 4. The CDR3 spells CASSIYGQGEDTQYF. The CDR3 bases are TGTGCCAGTAGTATATACGGACAGGGGGAAGATACGCAGTATTTT.

V and J are TRBV28 and TRBJ2-7; TRBD1 matches at 9 bases. Germline CDR1 and CDR2: MDHEN and SYDVKM. V lost 6 bases and J lost 4; bases outside the gene matches: 19. This CDR3 is 18 amino acids long. The CDR3, as DNA: TGTGCCAGCAGCCTCGCGGCACTACAGGGGGCGAAAGGGTACGAGCAGTACTTC. This encodes CASSLAALQGAKGYEQYF. The full variable domain, with the rest looked up from reference TRBV28 and TRBJ2-7, is DVKVTQSSRYLVKRTGEKVFLECVQDMDHENMFWYRQDPGLGLRLIYFSYDVKMKEKGDIPEGYSVSREKKERFSLILESASTNQTSMYLCASSLAALQGAKGYEQYFGPGTRLTVT.

Comment on this clone: At one end the junction does not follow the germline gene, possibly because of a read error. The gene calls are TRBV7-9 and TRBJ1-1; the match to TRBD1 covers 8 bases. This CDR3 is built from 16 residues. Germline V gene lookup returns CDR1 SEHNR and CDR2 FQNEAQ (reference sequence). CDR3 amino acids: CSSTRAGGFFNTEAFF. As DNA, the CDR3 is TGTTCCAGCACCCGGGCAGGGGGCTTCTTTAACACTGAAGCTTTCTTT. Drawing the rest from reference TRBV7-9 and TRBJ1-1, the complete variable domain is DTGVSQNPRHKITKRGQNVTFRCDPISEHNRLYWYRQTLGQGPEFLTYFQNEAQLEKSRLLSDRFSAERPKGSFSTLEIQRTEQGDSAMYLCSSTRAGGFFNTEAFFGQGTRLTVV.

This clone was counted once. V and J are TRBV15 and TRBJ1-2, with a tentative D call TRBD1 (5 bases). CDR3 length: 14 residues. Germline V gene data show CDR1 as LNHNV and CDR2 as YYDKDF (reference sequence). V was shortened by 7 bases and J by 5 bases, with 17 bases between the two germline ends. The CDR3 region has the DNA TGTGCCACCACGGGCGGGGCCTCGGGGTATGGCTACACCTTC. It is translated as CATTGGASGYGYTF.

The rearrangement uses TRBV2 and TRBJ2-1; TRBD2 matches at 10 bases. The junction had 8 bases not matched to a gene; V was cut back by 2 bases and J by 4 bases. The CDR3 has 17 residues. CDR1 and CDR2 from the germline V gene are SNHLY and FYNNEI. Written as DNA, the CDR3 is TGTGCCAGCAGTGAACTTAAAACTAGCGGGGTGTACAATGAGCAGTTCTTC. It codes for CASSELKTSGVYNEQFF.

CDR3 region: CSVAGGIEQFF. The DNA for the CDR3 is TGCAGCGTTGCAGGGGGGATAGAGCAGTTCTTC. The gene calls are TRBV29-1 and TRBJ2-1, with D perhaps matching TRBD1 (7 bases). V lost 4 bases, J lost 10 bases, and 11 bases lay in between. The CDR3 consists of 11 residues. CDR1 is SQVTM and CDR2 is ANQGSEA in the germline V gene.

The table lists this clone with a count of one. This chain connects TRBV5-4 to TRBJ2-6; possible D gene TRBD1, 5 bases. Germline V gene sequence: CDR1 SGHNT, CDR2 YYREEE (reference sequence). This CDR3 contains 18 residues. The V end lost 0 bases, the J end lost 1 base, and 14 bases lay between the germline ends. CDR3 sequence: CASSLDAGAGSGANVLTF. CDR3 bases: TGTGCCAGCAGCTTGGATGCTGGGGCAGGGTCTGGGGCCAACGTCCTGACTTTC.

The chain combines TRBV5-1 with TRBJ1-3, with 9 bases fitting TRBD1. V shed 3 bases and J 2 bases; nucleotides not matched to a gene: 0. The CDR3 covers 14 residues. Germline CDR1 SGHRS, CDR2 YFSETQ. This chain's CDR3 is CASSWTGAGNTIYF. In nucleotides, the CDR3 is TGCGCCAGCAGCTGGACAGGGGCTGGAAACACCATATATTTT. The whole variable domain, remainder taken from reference TRBV5-1 and TRBJ1-3, is KAGVTQTPRYLIKTRGQQVTLSCSPISGHRSVSWYQQTPGQGLQFLFEYFSETQRNKGNFPGRFSGRQFSNSRSEMNVSTLELGDSALYLCASSWTGAGNTIYFGEGSWLTVV.

This sequence joins TRBV6-1 and TRBJ2-7, with 11 bases fitting TRBD2. Losses at the gene ends were 4 bases for V and 1 base for J; bases not matched to a gene: 3. The length of the CDR3 is 15 residues. Germline loops: CDR1 MNHNS, CDR2 SASEGT. The CDR3: CASSGIAGGSYEQYF. CDR3 in DNA: TGTGCCAGCAGTGGTATAGCGGGGGGGTCCTACGAGCAGTACTTC.